Shown below are 6 T cell receptor beta chains from a single sample sequenced in a study of T cell responses to AZD1222 COVID-19 vaccine. Libraries were prepared by immunoSEQ multiplex PCR; TCRdb keeps only in-frame clonotypes and omits some of them. The sample includes roughly 100,000 clones, approximately 86% seen only once; the top ten take less than 4%. Here the sequenced sample was peripheral blood, taken 28 days after the second dose of the MenACWY control vaccine. These receptors all come from an adult who received the MenACWY meningococcal vaccine as a control.

The chain uses TRBV29-1 and TRBJ2-1, with 7 bases matching TRBD1. There are 13 residues in the CDR3. In germline, CDR1 is SQVTM, CDR2 ANQGSEA. V was pared by 7 bases and J by 4 bases, with 7 bases of the junction left unmatched. DNA for the CDR3: TGCAGCGGCCGACAGGGATTATACAATGAGCAGTTCTTC. Protein sequence: CSGRQGLYNEQFF.

DNA for the CDR3: TGTGCCAGCAGCATCCTTGACAGGTTCGGGGGCTACACCTTC. It encodes CASSILDRFGGYTF. The genes are TRBV5-4 and TRBJ1-2; tentatively, D is TRBD1 (6 bases). V was clipped by 4 bases and J by 8 bases, with 18 bases between them. This CDR3 region has 14 residues. The germline CDR1 and CDR2 sequences are SGHNT and YYREEE (reference sequence).

The chain carries TRBV28 and TRBJ1-3; 7 bases are shared with TRBD1. Trimming cost V 8 bases and J 0 bases; bases outside gene matches: 22. Germline-derived CDR1 and CDR2 are MDHEN and SYDVKM. The CDR3 contains 20 residues. CDR3: CASSEFSGGGGWGSGNTIYF. For the CDR3, the DNA is TGTGCCAGCTCCGAGTTTTCAGGGGGAGGCGGATGGGGCTCTGGAAACACCATATATTTT. The entire variable domain, with the rest obtained from reference TRBV28 and TRBJ1-3, is as follows: DVKVTQSSRYLVKRTGEKVFLECVQDMDHENMFWYRQDPGLGLRLIYFSYDVKMKEKGDIPEGYSVSREKKERFSLILESASTNQTSMYLCASSEFSGGGGWGSGNTIYFGEGSWLTVV.

The chain uses TRBV28 and TRBJ2-3, with TRBD2 as a possible D gene (6 bases). V was trimmed by 3 bases and J by 1 base, leaving 11 bases between them. Germline values: CDR1 MDHEN, CDR2 SYDVKM. The CDR3 covers 15 residues. CDR3: CASSFSTRRTDTQYF. The CDR3 coding sequence is TGTGCCAGCAGTTTTTCGACTAGGCGCACAGATACGCAGTATTTT.

The chain employs TRBV5-1 and TRBJ1-3; D might be TRBD1 (6 bases). The ends were cut back, 4 bases at V and 0 bases at J, with 17 bases in the middle. The CDR3 runs to 17 residues. Germline V CDR1 and CDR2: SGHRS, YFSETQ. CDR3: CASSPYPTGNSGNTIYF. CDR3 DNA sequence: TGCGCCAGCAGCCCATACCCGACAGGCAACTCTGGAAACACCATATATTTT.

The chain carries TRBV7-2 and TRBJ1-2; 8 bases map to TRBD1. There are 15 residues in the CDR3. V trimming: 4 bases; J trimming: 3 bases; junction bases outside the gene matches: 7. CDR1 and CDR2 (germline): SGHTA, FQGNSA. The CDR3 DNA is TGTGCCAGCAGCTACAATACAGGGGGAGACTATGGCTACACCTTC. This codes for CASSYNTGGDYGYTF.